This note documents a single T cell receptor beta chain sequence. Its antigen is currently unknown. The data derive from a study of T cell responses to AZD1222 COVID-19 vaccine. Points from the study as a whole: It was only a handful of AZD1222 recipients who were seropositive at baseline.

This CDR3 is 15 amino acids long. CDR1 and CDR2 from the germline V gene are SNHLY and FYNNEI. V dropped 1 base and J dropped 2 bases, with 11 bases sitting between them. Clones were sequenced by immunoSEQ multiplex PCR, and TCRdb holds only the in-frame ones, with some missing. The sample yields under 30,000 clones, roughly 87% seen once. The source material was peripheral blood, sampled 28 days after the second AZD1222 dose. The rearrangement joins TRBV2 to TRBJ1-2, with D possibly TRBD1 on 6 matching bases. The receptor comes from an adult who received the AZD1222 COVID-19 vaccine. The CDR3 spells CASSEGRTVNYGYTF. The CDR3 DNA is TGTGCCAGCAGTGAAGGAAGGACAGTGAACTATGGCTACACCTTC.